This T cell receptor (beta chain) came from a study of CD8 T cells in ankylosing spondylitis. Whole-study results and caveats: For ankylosing spondylitis blood, a TCR beta motif of eight or nine highly homologous variants appeared characteristic. Peripheral blood held disease-linked clones only at relatively low frequency, and these were CD8+.

5'-RACE, quantitative and with molecular barcodes, yielded the TCR beta libraries. TCRdb reanalysed the 5' RACE reads using MiXCR and keeps one entry per CDR3 protein. Of 700,000 to 1,000,000 distinct CDR3 sequences in the sample, approximately 12% were seen once. This clonotype was observed a few times. Its specificity is not known. The germline V gene encodes CDR1 MNHNS and CDR2 SASEGT. The CDR3 consists of 19 residues. V gave up 2 bases and J gave up 5 bases; unmatched junction bases: 11. This clonotype originated in a male donor with ankylosing spondylitis. The chain has TRBV6-1 and TRBJ2-1; 14 positions match TRBD2. Sequencing was carried out using blood, either unsorted or a sorted T cell fraction (not recorded which). CDR3 coding DNA: TGTGCCAGCAGTGAATTAACGGGACTAGCGGGGGCCACGAACAATGAGCAGTTCTTC. It codes for CASSELTGLAGATNNEQFF.